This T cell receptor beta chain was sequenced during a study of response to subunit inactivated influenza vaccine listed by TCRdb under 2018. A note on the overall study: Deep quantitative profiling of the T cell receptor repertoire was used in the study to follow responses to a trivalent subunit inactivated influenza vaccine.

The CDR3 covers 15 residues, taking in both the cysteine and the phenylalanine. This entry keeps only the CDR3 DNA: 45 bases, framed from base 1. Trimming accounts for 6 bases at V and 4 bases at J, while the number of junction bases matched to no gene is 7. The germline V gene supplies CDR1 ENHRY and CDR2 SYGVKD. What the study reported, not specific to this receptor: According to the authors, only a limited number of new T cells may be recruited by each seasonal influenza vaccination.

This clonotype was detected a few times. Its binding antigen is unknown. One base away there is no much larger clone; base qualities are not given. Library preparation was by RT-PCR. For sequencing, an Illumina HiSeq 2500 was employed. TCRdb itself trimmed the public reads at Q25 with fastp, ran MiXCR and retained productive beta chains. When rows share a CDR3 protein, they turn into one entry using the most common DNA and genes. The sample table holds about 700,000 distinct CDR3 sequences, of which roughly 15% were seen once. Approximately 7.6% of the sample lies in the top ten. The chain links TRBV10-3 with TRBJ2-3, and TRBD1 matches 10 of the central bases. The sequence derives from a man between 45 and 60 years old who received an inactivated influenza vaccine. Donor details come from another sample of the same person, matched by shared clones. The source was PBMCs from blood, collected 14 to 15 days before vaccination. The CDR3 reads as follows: CAIRADRGPSDTQYF. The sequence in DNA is TGTGCCATCAGGGCAGACAGGGGGCCCTCAGATACGCAGTATTTT.